This T cell receptor beta chain was identified in a study of shared clonotypes between healthy human individuals. Study findings and constraints: Memory subsets generally showed smaller estimated richness than naive subsets did. Blood was the sole source, and tissue repertoires probably differ.

Original methodology: From ImmunoSEQ came sequences covering only the junction and carrying no quality scores, so filtering differed. Produced via immunoSEQ multiplex PCR; TCRdb's table is partial and in-frame only. That table supplies the V and J calls and clone size; D and trimming were determined from the DNA. This table holds roughly 640,000 clones, around two thirds found once. Germline-derived CDR1 and CDR2 are MDHEN and SYDVKM. Deletions cut 4 bases from V and 4 bases from J, with 14 bases between. The CDR3 runs to 14 residues. As to this clone: Antigen: not known.

Every one of the donors was a Caucasian adult that lived in Nashville, Tennessee. This TCR came from a woman in her 30s in good health. The V gene is TRBV28, the J gene TRBJ2-7; unclear D gene. The sample taken for sequencing was memory CD4+ T cells sorted from blood. Subset denoted: CD45RA-negative fraction. CDR3 sequence: CASSYVKGRYEQYF. CDR3 DNA: TGTGCCAGCAGTTACGTAAAGGGCAGGTACGAGCAGTACTTC.